This entry concerns a single TCR beta chain. The germline V gene encodes CDR1 LNHDA and CDR2 SQIVND (reference sequence). Trimming stripped 10 bases from V and 5 bases from J, with 21 bases between. This CDR3 region has 15 residues. This specimen comes from a study of blood T cell repertoires in COVID-19. The wider study: The study drew acute and convalescent COVID-19 samples from the United States, Italy and Spain. In each case, the material was cDNA or gDNA derived from T cells, B-cell-depleted T cells, or PBMCs.

In the source study's methods: Nucleated cell counts were estimated from reference gene primer amplification. Libraries were prepared by immunoSEQ multiplex PCR; TCRdb keeps only in-frame clonotypes and omits some of them. That table is the source of V, J and clone size, and D and trimming were worked out from the DNA. The sample lists roughly 140,000 clones; roughly 87% were seen once. The specimen sequenced was peripheral blood. The J gene is TRBJ1-5, the V gene TRBV19; D perhaps matches TRBD1 (5 bases). The clonotype was recovered from an older woman with active or convalescent COVID-19. The CDR3 DNA sequence: TGTGCCACCCAAGGGAGGGGACGGGGATATCAGCCCCAGCATTTT. Its protein is CATQGRGRGYQPQHF.